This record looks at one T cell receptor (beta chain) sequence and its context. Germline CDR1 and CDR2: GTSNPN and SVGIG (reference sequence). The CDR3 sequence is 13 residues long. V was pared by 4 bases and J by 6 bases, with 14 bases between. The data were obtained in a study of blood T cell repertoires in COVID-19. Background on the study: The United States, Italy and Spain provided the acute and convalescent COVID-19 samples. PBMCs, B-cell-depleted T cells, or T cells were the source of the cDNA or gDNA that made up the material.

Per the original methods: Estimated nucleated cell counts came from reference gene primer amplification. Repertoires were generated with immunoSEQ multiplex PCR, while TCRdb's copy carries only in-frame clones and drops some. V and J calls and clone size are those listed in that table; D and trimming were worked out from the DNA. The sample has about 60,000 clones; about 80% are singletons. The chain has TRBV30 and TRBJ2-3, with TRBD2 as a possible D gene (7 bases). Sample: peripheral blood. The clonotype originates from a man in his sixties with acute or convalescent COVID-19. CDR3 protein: CAWNPGGGDTQYF. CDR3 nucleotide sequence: TGTGCCTGGAACCCGGGCGGGGGCGATACGCAGTATTTT.